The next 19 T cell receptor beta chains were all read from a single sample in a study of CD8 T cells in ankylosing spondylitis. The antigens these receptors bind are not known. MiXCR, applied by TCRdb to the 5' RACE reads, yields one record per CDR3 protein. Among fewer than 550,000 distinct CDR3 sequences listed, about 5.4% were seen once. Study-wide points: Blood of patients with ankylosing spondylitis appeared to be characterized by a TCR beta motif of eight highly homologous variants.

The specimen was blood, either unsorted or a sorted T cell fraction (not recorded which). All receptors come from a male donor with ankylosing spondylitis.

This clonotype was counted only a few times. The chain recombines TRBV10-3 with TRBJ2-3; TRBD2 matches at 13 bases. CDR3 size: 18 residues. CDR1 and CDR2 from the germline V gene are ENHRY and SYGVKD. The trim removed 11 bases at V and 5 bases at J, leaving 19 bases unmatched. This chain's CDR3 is CASTRTSGGSGGLDTQYF. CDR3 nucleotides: TGTGCCTCAACCAGGACTAGCGGGGGATCGGGCGGATTAGATACGCAGTATTTT.

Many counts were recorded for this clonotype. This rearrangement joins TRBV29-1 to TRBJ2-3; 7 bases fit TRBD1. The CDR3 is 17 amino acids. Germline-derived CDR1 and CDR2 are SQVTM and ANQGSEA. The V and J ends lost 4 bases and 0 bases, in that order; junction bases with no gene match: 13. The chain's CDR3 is CSVAGTEFDYSTDTQYF. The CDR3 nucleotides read TGCAGCGTTGCCGGGACAGAGTTTGACTATAGCACAGATACGCAGTATTTT.

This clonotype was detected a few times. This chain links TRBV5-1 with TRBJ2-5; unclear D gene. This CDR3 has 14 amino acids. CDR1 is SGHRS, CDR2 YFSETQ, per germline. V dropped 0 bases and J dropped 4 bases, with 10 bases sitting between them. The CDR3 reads CASSLATSGETQYF. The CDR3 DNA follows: TGCGCCAGCAGCTTGGCCACATCCGGAGAGACCCAGTACTTC.

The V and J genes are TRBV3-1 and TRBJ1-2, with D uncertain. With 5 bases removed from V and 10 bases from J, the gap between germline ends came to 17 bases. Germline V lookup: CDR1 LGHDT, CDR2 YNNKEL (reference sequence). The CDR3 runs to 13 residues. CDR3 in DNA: TGTGCCAGCAGCAACCGGACGGTACGAGACTACACCTTC. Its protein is CASSNRTVRDYTF.

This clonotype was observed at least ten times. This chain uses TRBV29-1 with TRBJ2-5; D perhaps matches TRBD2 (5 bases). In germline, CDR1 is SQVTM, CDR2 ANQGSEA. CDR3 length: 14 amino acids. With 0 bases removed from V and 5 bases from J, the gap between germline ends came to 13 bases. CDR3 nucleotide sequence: TGCAGCGTTGAAGATCTAGGTAGCGCGGAGACCCAGTACTTC. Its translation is CSVEDLGSAETQYF.

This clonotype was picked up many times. CDR3 amino acids: CASRPRTASSGANVLTF. CDR3 in DNA: TGTGCCAGCAGACCTAGGACAGCCTCTTCTGGGGCCAACGTCCTGACTTTC. The chain uses TRBV7-9 and TRBJ2-6; weak D call: TRBD1 (6 bases). Germline CDR1 is SEHNR and CDR2 is FQNEAQ (reference sequence). V was clipped by 6 bases and J by 1 base, with 16 bases between them. The CDR3 contains 17 residues.

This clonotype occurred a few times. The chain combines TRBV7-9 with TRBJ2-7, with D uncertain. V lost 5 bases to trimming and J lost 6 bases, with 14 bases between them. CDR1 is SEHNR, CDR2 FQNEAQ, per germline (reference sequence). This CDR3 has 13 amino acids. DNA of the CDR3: TGTGCCAGCAGCCGGGTAGGTTACGGCGAGCAGTACTTC. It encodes CASSRVGYGEQYF.

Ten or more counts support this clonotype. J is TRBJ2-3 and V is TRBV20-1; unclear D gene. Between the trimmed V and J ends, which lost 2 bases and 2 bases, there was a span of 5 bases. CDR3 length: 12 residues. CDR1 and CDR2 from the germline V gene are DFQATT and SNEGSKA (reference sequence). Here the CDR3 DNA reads TGCAGTGCTAGAACAGCCACAGATACGCAGTATTTT. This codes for CSARTATDTQYF.

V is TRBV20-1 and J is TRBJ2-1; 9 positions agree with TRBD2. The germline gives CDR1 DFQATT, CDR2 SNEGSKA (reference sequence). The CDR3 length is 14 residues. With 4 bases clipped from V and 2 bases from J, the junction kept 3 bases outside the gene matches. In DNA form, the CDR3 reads TGCAGTGCTAACGGACTAGCGACCTACAATGAGCAGTTCTTC. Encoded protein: CSANGLATYNEQFF.

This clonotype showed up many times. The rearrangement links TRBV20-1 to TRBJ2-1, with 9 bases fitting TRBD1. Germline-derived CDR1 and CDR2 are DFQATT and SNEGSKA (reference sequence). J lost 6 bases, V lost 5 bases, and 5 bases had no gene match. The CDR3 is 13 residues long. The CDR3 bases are TGCAGTGCTCGCCGGGACAGGGTCAATGAGCAGTTCTTC. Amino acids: CSARRDRVNEQFF.

The CDR3 spells CSVAPSALFGELFF. In DNA, the CDR3 is TGCAGCGTTGCGCCTAGCGCTCTCTTCGGGGAGCTGTTTTTT. The chain combines TRBV29-1 with TRBJ2-2, with a tentative D call TRBD2 (6 bases). Germline CDR1 is SQVTM and CDR2 is ANQGSEA. There are 14 residues in the CDR3. V lost 4 bases, J lost 7 bases, and 16 bases lay in between.

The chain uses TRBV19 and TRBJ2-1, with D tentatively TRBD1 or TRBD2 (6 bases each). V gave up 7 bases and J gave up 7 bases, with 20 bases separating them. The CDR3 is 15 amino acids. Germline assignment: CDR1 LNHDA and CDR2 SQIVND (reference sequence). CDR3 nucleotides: TGTGCCAGTACCCTAGTCGGGGGCCCCCTGAATGAGCAGTTCTTC. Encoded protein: CASTLVGGPLNEQFF.

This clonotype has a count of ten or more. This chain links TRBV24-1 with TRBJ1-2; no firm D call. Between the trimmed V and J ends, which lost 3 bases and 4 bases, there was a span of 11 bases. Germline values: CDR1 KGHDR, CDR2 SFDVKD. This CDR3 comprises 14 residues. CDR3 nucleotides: TGTGCCACCAGTGATCCAACAGAGGGCTATGGCTACACCTTC. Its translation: CATSDPTEGYGYTF.

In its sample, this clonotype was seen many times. This CDR3 is CASSYSSGKETQYF. The CDR3 nucleotides read TGCGCCAGCAGCTACTCTAGCGGGAAAGAGACCCAGTACTTC. The chain has TRBV5-1 and TRBJ2-5, with 9 bases that match TRBD2. The CDR3 covers 14 residues. V shed 3 bases, J shed 3 bases, and the junction held 3 bases outside the gene matches. Per the germline V gene, CDR1 is SGHRS and CDR2 is YFSETQ.

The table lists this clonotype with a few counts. The DNA of the CDR3 is TGTGCCAGCAGCAAGGGGGGGGCCAAAAATGAGCAGTTCTTC. Encoded protein: CASSKGGAKNEQFF. V gene TRBV3-1 combines with J gene TRBJ2-1, with D tentatively TRBD2 (7 bases). V gave up 5 bases and J gave up 7 bases, with 15 bases separating them. The CDR3 covers 14 residues. Germline CDR1 reads LGHDT; CDR2 reads YNNKEL (reference sequence).

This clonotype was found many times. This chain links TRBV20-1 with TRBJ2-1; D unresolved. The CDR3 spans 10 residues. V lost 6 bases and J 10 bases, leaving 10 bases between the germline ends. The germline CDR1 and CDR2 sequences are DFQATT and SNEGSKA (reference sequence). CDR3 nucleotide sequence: TGCAGTGCCTCCATAAGAGAGCAGTTCTTC. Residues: CSASIREQFF.

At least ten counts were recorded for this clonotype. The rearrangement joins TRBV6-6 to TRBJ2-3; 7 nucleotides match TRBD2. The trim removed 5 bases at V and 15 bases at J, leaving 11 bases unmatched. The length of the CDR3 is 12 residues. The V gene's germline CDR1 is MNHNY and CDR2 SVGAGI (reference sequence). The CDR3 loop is CASSPGRRLTYF. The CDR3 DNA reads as TGTGCCAGCAGTCCCGGGAGGCGGCTAACCTATTTT.

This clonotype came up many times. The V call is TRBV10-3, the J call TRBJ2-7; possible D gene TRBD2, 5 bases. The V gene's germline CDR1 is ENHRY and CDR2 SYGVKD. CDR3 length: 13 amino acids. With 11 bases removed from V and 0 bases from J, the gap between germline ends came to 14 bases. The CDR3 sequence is CASRDLSSYEQYF. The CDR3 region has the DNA TGTGCCTCACGGGATCTGAGCTCCTACGAGCAGTACTTC.

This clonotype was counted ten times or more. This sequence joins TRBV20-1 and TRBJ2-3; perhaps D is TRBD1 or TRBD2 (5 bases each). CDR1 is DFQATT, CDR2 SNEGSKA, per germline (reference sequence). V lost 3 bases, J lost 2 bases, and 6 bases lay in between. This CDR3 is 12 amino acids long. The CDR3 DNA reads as TGCAGTGCTAGGGGGGACACAGATACGCAGTATTTT. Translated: CSARGDTDTQYF.